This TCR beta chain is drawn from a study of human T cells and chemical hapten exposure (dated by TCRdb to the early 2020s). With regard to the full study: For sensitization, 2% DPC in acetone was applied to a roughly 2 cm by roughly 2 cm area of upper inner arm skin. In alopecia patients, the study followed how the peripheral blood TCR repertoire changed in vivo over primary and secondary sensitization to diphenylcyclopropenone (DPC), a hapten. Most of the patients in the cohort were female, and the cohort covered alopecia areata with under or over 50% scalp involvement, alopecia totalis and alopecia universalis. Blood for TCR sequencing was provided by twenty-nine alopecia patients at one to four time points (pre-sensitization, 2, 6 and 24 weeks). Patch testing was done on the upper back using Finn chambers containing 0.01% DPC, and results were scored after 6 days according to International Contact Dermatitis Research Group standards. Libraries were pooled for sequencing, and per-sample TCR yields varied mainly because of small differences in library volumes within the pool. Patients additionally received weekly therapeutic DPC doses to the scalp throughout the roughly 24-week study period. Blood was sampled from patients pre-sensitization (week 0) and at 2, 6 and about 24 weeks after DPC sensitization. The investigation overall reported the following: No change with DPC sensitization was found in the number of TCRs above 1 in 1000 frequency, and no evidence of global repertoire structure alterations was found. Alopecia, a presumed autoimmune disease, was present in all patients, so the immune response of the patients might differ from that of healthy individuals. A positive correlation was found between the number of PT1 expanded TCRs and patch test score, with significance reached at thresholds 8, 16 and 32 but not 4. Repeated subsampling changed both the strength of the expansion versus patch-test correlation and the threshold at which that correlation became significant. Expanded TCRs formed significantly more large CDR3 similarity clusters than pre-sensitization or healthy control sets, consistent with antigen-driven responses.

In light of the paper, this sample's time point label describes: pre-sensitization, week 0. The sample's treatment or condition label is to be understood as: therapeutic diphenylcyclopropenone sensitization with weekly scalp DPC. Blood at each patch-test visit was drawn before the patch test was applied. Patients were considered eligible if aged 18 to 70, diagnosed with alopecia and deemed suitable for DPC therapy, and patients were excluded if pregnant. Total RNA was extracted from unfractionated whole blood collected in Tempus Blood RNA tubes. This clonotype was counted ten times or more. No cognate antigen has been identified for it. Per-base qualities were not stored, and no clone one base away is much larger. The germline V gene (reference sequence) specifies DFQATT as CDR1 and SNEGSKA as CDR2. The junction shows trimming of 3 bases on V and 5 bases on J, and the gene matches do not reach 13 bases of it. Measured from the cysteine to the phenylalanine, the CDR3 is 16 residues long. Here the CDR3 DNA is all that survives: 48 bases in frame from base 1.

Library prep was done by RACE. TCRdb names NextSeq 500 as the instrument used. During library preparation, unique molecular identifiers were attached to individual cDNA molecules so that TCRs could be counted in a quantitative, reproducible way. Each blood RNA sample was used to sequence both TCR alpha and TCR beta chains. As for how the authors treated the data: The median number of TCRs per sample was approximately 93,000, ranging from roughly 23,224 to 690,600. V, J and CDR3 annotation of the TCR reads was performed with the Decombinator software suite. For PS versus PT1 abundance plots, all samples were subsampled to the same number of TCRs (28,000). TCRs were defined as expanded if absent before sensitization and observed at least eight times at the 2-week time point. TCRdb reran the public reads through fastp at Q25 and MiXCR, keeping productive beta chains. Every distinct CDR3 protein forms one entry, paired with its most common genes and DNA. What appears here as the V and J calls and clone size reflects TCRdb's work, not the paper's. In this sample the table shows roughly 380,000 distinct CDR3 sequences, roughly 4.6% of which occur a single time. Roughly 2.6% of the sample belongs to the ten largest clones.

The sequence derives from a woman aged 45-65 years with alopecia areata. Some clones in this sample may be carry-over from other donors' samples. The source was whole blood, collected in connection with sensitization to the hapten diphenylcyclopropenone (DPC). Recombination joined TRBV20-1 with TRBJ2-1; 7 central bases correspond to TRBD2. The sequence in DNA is TGCAGTGCTAGGCCGGGGGAGCGGGATGTGGACAATGAGCAGTTCTTC. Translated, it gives CSARPGERDVDNEQFF.